This TCR beta chain was retrieved from a study of blood T cell repertoires in COVID-19. Study-wide background: From T cells, B-cell-depleted T cells, or PBMCs came the material, which was cDNA or gDNA.

The V gene end was trimmed by 1 base and the J gene end by 4 bases; junction bases not matched to a gene: 4. The CDR3 runs 14 residues. Germline V gene lookup returns CDR1 SGHRS and CDR2 YFSETQ. Original handling: Amplification of reference gene primers was used by the study to estimate nucleated cell counts. Produced via immunoSEQ multiplex PCR; TCRdb's table is partial and in-frame only. D and trimming were read from the DNA, whereas the V and J calls and clone size are those reported in that table. The sample yields fewer than 450,000 clones, approximately 90% seen once. V usage is TRBV5-1 and J usage is TRBJ1-1; 7 bases line up with TRBD1. This clonotype was sampled from a woman in her late teens or twenties who had recovered from COVID-19. Sequencing was carried out using peripheral blood. CDR3 DNA sequence: TGCGCCAGCAGCTTGAGGGGGCGGGTCACTGAAGCTTTCTTT. As protein: CASSLRGRVTEAFF.